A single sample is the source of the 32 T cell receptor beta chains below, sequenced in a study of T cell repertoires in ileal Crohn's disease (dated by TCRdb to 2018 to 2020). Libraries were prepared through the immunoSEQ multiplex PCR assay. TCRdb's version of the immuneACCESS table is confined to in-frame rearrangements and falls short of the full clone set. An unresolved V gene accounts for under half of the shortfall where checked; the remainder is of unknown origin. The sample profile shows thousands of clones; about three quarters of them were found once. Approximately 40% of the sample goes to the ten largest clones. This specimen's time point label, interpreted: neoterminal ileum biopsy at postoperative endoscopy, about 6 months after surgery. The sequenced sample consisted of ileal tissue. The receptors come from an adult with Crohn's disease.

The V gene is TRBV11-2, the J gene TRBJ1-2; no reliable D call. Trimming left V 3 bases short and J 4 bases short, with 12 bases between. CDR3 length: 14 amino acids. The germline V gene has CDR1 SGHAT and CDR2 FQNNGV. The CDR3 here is CASSLMVSGYGYTF. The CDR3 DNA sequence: TGTGCCAGCAGCTTGATGGTATCGGGCTATGGCTACACCTTC.

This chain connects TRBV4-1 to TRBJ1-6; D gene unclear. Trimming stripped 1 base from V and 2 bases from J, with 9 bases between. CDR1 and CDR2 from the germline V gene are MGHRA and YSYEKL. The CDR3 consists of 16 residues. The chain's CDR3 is CASSQVLHTYNSPLHF. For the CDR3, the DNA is TGCGCCAGCAGCCAAGTGTTACACACCTATAATTCACCCCTCCACTTT.

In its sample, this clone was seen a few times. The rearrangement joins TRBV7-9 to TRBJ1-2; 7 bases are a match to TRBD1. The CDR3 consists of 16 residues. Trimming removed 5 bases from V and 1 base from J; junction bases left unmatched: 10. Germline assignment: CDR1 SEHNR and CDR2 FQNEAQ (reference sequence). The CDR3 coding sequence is TGTGCCAGCAGCCCAACCACAGGGGCCCGTAACTATGGCTACACCTTC. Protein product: CASSPTTGARNYGYTF.

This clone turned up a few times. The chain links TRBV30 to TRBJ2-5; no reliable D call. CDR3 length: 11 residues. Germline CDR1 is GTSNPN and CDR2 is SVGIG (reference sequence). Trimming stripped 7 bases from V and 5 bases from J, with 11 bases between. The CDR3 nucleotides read TGTGCCTTCACGACGAGGGAGACCCAGTACTTC. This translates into CAFTTRETQYF.

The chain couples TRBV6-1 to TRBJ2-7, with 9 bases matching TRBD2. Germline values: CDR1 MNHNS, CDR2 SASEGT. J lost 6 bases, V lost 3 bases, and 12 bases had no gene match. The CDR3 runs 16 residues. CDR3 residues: CASSDPRLAAGAEQYF. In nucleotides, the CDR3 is TGTGCCAGCAGTGACCCTAGACTAGCGGCGGGCGCCGAGCAGTACTTC.

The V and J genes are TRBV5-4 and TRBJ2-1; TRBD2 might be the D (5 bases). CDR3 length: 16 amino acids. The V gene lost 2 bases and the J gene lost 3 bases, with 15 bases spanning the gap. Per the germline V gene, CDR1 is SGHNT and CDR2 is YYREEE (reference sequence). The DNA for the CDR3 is TGTGCCAGCAGCTTAGCAGCGGAGAGCCTCTACAATGAGCAGTTCTTC. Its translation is CASSLAAESLYNEQFF.

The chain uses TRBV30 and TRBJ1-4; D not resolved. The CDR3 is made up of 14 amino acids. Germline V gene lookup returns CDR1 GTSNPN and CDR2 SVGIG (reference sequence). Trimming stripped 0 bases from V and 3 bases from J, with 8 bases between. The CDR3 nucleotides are TGTGCCTGGAGTGTCTCCGGGGCTAATGAAAAACTGTTTTTT. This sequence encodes CAWSVSGANEKLFF.

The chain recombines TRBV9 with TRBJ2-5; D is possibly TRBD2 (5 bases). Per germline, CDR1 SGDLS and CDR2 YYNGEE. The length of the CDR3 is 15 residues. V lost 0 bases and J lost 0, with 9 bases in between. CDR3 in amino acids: CASSVGLANQETQYF. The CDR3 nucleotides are TGTGCCAGCAGCGTAGGGCTAGCAAACCAAGAGACCCAGTACTTC.

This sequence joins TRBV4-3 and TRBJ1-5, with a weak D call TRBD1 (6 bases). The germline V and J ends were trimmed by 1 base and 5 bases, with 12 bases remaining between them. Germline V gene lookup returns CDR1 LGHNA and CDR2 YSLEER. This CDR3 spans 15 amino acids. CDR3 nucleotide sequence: TGCGCCAGCAGCCAAGTAGTGTCAGGGGATCAGCCCCAGCATTTT. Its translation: CASSQVVSGDQPQHF.

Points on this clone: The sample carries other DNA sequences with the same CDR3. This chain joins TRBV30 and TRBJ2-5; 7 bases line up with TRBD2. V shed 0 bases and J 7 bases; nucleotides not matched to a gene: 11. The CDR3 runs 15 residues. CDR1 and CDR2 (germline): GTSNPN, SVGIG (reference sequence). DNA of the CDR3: TGTGCCTGGAGTGTCCCTGGGAGGGTGGGAGGGACCCAGTACTTC. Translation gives CAWSVPGRVGGTQYF.

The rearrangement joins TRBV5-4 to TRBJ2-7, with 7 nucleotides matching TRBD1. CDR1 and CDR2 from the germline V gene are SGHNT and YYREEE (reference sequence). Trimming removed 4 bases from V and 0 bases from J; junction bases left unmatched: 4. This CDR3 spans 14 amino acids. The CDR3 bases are TGTGCCAGCAGCCTCGACAGGGACTCCTACGAGCAGTACTTC. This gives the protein CASSLDRDSYEQYF.

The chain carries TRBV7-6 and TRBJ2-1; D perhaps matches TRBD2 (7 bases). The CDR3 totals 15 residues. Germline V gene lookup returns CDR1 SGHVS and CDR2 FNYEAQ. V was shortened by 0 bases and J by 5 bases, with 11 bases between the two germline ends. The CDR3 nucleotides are TGTGCCAGCAGCTTAGCGGGGGGGCCAAACAATGAGCAGTTCTTC. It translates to CASSLAGGPNNEQFF.

CDR3 coding DNA: TGTGCCAGCAGGGGCTTGGGTGCCGGCAATCAGCCCCAGCATTTT. Its translation is CASRGLGAGNQPQHF. The rearrangement uses TRBV6-5 and TRBJ1-5; no firm D call. This CDR3 comprises 15 residues. Trimming took 6 bases from V and 2 from J, leaving 14 bases between them. CDR1 and CDR2 from the germline V gene are MNHEY and SVGAGI.

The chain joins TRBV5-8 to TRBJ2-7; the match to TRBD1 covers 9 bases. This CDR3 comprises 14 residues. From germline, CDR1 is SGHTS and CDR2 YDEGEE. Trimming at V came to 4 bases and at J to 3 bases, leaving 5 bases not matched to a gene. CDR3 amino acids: CASSLGTGHYEQYF. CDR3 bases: TGTGCCAGCAGCCTGGGGACAGGGCACTACGAGCAGTACTTC. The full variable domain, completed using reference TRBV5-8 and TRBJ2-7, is EAGVTQSPTHLIKTRGQQATLRCSPISGHTSVYWYQQALGLGLQFLLWYDEGEERNRGNFPPRFSGRQFPNYSSELNVNALELEDSALYLCASSLGTGHYEQYFGPGTRLTVT.

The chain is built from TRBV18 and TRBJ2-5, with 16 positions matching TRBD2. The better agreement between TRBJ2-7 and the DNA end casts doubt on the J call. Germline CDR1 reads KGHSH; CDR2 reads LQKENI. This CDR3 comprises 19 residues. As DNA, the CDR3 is TGTGCCAGCTCACCCGGGACTAGCGGGGGGGCCACGAGAACCTACGAGCAGTACTTC. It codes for CASSPGTSGGATRTYEQYF.

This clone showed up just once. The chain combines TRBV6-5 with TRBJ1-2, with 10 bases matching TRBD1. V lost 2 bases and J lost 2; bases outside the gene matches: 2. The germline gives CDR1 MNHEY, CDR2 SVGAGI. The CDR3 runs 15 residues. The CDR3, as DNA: TGTGCCAGCAGTTACCCGACAGGGGGCAACTATGGCTACACCTTC. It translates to CASSYPTGGNYGYTF.

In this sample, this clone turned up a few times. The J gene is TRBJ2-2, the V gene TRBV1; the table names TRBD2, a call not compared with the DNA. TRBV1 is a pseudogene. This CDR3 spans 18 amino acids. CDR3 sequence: CTSSPGLAGGLNTGELFF. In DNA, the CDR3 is TGCACCAGCAGTCCGGGACTAGCGGGGGGGCTGAACACCGGGGAGCTGTTTTTT.

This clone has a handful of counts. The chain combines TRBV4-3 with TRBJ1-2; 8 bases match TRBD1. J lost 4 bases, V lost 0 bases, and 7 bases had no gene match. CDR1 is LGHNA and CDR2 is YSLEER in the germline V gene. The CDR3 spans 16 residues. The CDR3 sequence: CASSQDSQGVFYGYTF. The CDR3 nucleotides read TGCGCCAGCAGCCAAGATTCACAGGGGGTGTTCTATGGCTACACCTTC.

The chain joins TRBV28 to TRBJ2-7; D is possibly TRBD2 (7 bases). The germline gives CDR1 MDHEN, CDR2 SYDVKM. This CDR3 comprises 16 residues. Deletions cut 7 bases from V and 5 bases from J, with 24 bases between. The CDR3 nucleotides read TGTGCCAGCACTAAAGGGGGGGGAGGGCTTGCGGACGAGCAGTACTTC. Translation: CASTKGGGGLADEQYF.

CDR3 protein: CASSLRGMNTEAFF. The DNA of the CDR3 is TGTGCCAGCAGCTTGAGGGGTATGAACACTGAAGCTTTCTTT. The chain carries TRBV5-5 and TRBJ1-1, with D perhaps TRBD1 (5 bases). Trimming left V 1 base short and J 0 bases short, with 7 bases between. The CDR3 contains 14 residues. Germline CDR1 and CDR2: SGHKS and YYEKEE (reference sequence).

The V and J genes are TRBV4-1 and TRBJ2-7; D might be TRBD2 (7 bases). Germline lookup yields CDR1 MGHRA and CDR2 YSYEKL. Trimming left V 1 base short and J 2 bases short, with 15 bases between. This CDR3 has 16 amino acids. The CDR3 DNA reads TGCGCCAGCAGCCAAGTACGGGGGGCTATAGCCTACGAGCAGTACTTC. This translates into CASSQVRGAIAYEQYF.

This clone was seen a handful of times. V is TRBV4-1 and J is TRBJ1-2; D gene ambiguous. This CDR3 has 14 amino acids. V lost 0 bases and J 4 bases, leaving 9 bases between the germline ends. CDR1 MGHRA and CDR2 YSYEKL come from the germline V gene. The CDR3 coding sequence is TGCGCCAGCAGCCAAGAAAGCCCTCTCTATGGCTACACCTTC. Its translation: CASSQESPLYGYTF.

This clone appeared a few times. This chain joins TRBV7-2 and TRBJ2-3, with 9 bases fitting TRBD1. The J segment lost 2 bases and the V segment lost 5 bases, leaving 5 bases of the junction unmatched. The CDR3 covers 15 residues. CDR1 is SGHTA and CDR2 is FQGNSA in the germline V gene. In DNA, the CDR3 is TGTGCCAGCAGCCGGGGACAGGGACCCACAGATACGCAGTATTTT. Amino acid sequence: CASSRGQGPTDTQYF.

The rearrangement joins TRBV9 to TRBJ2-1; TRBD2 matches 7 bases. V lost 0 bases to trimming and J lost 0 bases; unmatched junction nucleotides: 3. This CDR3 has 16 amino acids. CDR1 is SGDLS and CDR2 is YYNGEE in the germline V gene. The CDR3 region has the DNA TGTGCCAGCAGCGTAGACGGCGGGAGCTCCTACAATGAGCAGTTCTTC. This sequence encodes CASSVDGGSSYNEQFF.

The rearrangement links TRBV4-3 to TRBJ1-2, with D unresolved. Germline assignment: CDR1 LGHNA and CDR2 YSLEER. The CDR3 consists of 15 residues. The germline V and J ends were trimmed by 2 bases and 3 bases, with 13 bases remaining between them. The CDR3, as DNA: TGCGCCAGCAGCCAACAGGCAGAGGGCTACTATGGCTACACCTTC. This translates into CASSQQAEGYYGYTF.

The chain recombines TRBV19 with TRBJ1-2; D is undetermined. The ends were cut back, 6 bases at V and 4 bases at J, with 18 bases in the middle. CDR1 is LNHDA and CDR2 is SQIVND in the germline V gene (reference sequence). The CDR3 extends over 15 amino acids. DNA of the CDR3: TGTGCCAGTAGGGCGGCCACTCGAGGTGTCTATGGCTACACCTTC. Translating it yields CASRAATRGVYGYTF.

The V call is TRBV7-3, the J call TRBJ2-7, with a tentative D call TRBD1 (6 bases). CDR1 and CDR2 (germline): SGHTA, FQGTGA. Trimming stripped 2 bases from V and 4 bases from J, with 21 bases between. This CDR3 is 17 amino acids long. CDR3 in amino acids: CASSLEEGRGGRYEQYF. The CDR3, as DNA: TGTGCCAGCAGCTTAGAGGAAGGACGAGGGGGTCGGTACGAGCAGTACTTC.

In DNA form, the CDR3 reads TGTGCCAGCAGTCCGACAGGGGTTCACGGTGGCTACACCTTC. Translated: CASSPTGVHGGYTF. This chain joins TRBV6-5 and TRBJ1-2; 8 positions match TRBD1. The CDR3 runs 14 residues. Germline loops: CDR1 MNHEY, CDR2 SVGAGI. V lost 5 bases, J lost 7 bases, and 9 bases stayed unmatched.

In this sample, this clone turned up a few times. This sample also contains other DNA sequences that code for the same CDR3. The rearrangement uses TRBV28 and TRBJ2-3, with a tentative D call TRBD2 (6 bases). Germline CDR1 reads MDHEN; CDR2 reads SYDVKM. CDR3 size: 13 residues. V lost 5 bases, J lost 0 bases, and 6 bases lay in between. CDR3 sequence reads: CASSSGSTDTQYF. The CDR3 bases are TGTGCCAGCAGTAGCGGGAGCACAGATACGCAGTATTTT.

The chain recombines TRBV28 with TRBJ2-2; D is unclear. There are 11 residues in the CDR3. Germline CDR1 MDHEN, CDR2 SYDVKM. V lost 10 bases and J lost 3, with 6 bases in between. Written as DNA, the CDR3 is TGTGCCACCTATTACACCGGGGAGCTGTTTTTT. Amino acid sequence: CATYYTGELFF.

The CDR3 loop is CARSATGGENIQYF. The CDR3 bases are TGTGCCAGAAGCGCGACAGGGGGCGAAAACATTCAGTACTTC. V and J are TRBV5-3 and TRBJ2-4; 10 nucleotides align to TRBD1. TRBV5-3 is an ORF, with its function uncertain. CDR3 length: 14 amino acids. V lost 4 bases and J lost 5; bases outside the gene matches: 3.

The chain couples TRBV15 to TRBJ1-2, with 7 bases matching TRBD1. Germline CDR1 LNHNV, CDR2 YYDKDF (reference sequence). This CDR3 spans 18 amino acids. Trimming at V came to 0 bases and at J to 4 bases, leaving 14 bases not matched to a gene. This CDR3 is CATSRDLNTGAPPYGYTF. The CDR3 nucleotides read TGTGCCACCAGCAGAGATCTCAATACAGGGGCTCCACCCTATGGCTACACCTTC. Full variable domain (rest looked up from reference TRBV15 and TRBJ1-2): DAMVIQNPRYQVTQFGKPVTLSCSQTLNHNVMYWYQQKSSQAPKLLFHYYDKDFNNEADTPDNFQSRRPNTSFCFLDIRSPGLGDTAMYLCATSRDLNTGAPPYGYTFGSGTRLTVV.